These 17 T cell receptor beta chains came from one sample sequenced in a study of PD-1 blockade in mismatch repair-deficient tumors. Clones were sequenced by immunoSEQ multiplex PCR, and TCRdb holds only the in-frame ones, with some missing. This repertoire shows about 34,000 clones, more than 70% found once; its top ten account for roughly 3.5%. The sequences come from PBMCs, collected around 6 weeks after starting pembrolizumab. These receptors were obtained from an adult with mismatch repair-deficient cancer.

This sequence joins TRBV10-3 and TRBJ1-2, with 11 bases that match TRBD1. V dropped 6 bases and J dropped 4; count of bases not matched to a gene: 4. This CDR3 comprises 14 residues. From germline, CDR1 is ENHRY and CDR2 SYGVKD. The chain's CDR3 is CAIRDRGRSYGYTF. The CDR3, as DNA: TGTGCCATCAGGGACAGGGGGCGAAGCTATGGCTACACCTTC.

The chain links TRBV6-5 to TRBJ2-2; D is perhaps TRBD1 (5 bases). The V end lost 7 bases, the J end lost 2 bases, and 8 bases lay between the germline ends. Germline V lookup: CDR1 MNHEY, CDR2 SVGAGI. The CDR3 contains 13 residues. CDR3 in amino acids: CASTQDNTGELFF. CDR3 DNA: TGTGCCAGCACACAGGATAACACCGGGGAGCTGTTTTTT.

The gene calls are TRBV7-9 and TRBJ2-5; 15 positions agree with TRBD2. Trimming removed 5 bases from V and 4 bases from J; junction bases left unmatched: 8. CDR1 and CDR2 (germline): SEHNR, FQNEAQ (reference sequence). This CDR3 has 17 residues. The CDR3: CASSHGLAGGPGETQYF. CDR3 DNA sequence: TGTGCCAGCAGCCACGGACTAGCGGGAGGGCCGGGAGAGACCCAGTACTTC.

Written as DNA, the CDR3 is TGTGCCACTCAAAGAGGGAACACCGGGGAGCTGTTTTTT. Its protein product is CATQRGNTGELFF. J is TRBJ2-2 and V is TRBV7-9; D is ambiguous. With 10 bases removed from V and 1 base from J, the gap between germline ends came to 10 bases. The CDR3 contains 13 residues. The germline V gene encodes CDR1 SEHNR and CDR2 FQNEAQ (reference sequence).

V gene TRBV11-3 combines with J gene TRBJ2-7, with 11 bases matching TRBD2. Germline V CDR1 and CDR2: SGHNT, YENEEA. This CDR3 has 19 amino acids. The trim removed 4 bases at V and 0 bases at J, leaving 14 bases unmatched. CDR3: CASSSKAASGRYSSYEQYF. For the CDR3, the DNA is TGTGCCAGCAGCTCAAAGGCGGCTAGCGGGAGGTACAGCTCCTACGAGCAGTACTTC.

The V and J genes are TRBV15 and TRBJ2-2, with a possible D match to TRBD1 (6 bases). The germline V gene has CDR1 LNHNV and CDR2 YYDKDF (reference sequence). The CDR3 has 13 residues. Trimming took off 6 bases at V and 5 bases at J, with 10 bases between the two ends. The CDR3 DNA sequence: TGTGCCACCAGATACAGGGAAACCGGGGAGCTGTTTTTT. It encodes CATRYRETGELFF.

This clone was seen once. This chain connects TRBV30 to TRBJ1-1, with a possible D match to TRBD1 (5 bases). The CDR3 totals 12 residues. Germline assignment: CDR1 GTSNPN and CDR2 SVGIG (reference sequence). V was clipped by 2 bases and J by 8 bases, with 12 bases between them. The CDR3 here is CAWSLGRAEAFF. The CDR3 nucleotides are TGTGCCTGGAGTCTCGGCAGGGCCGAAGCTTTCTTT.

This chain uses TRBV11-2 with TRBJ2-7; D unresolved. This CDR3 is 12 amino acids long. V shed 1 base and J shed 7 bases, with 8 bases lying between them. CDR1 and CDR2 (germline): SGHAT, FQNNGV. CDR3 nucleotide sequence: TGTGCCAGCAGCTTAGGTGAGCTAGAGCAGTACTTC. Translated: CASSLGELEQYF.

In its sample, this clone was seen a few times. The rearrangement uses TRBV27 and TRBJ2-7; 12 positions agree with TRBD1. Per the germline V gene, CDR1 is MNHEY and CDR2 is SMNVEV (reference sequence). J lost 5 bases, V lost 2 bases, and 1 base had no gene match. There are 14 residues in the CDR3. CDR3: CASSLGTGGDEQYF. The DNA of the CDR3 is TGTGCCAGCAGTTTAGGGACAGGGGGCGACGAGCAGTACTTC.

This clone turned up a few times. V gene TRBV2 combines with J gene TRBJ2-7, with 14 nucleotides matching TRBD2. Germline lookup yields CDR1 SNHLY and CDR2 FYNNEI. The CDR3 loop spans 15 amino acids. V shed 7 bases and J 5 bases; nucleotides not matched to a gene: 7. As DNA, the CDR3 is TGTGCCAGCACAGGACTAGCGGGAGGCAAAAACGAGCAGTACTTC. Translation gives CASTGLAGGKNEQYF.

The rearrangement joins TRBV9 to TRBJ2-3; TRBD2 matches at 7 bases. The length of the CDR3 is 17 residues. Losses at the gene ends were 7 bases for V and 3 bases for J; bases not matched to a gene: 17. The V gene's germline CDR1 is SGDLS and CDR2 YYNGEE. The CDR3 DNA reads as TGTGCCAGCGGTCAAACCTTAGCGGGTGGCGGGACAGATACGCAGTATTTT. Protein product: CASGQTLAGGGTDTQYF.

The CDR3 protein is CASSFETRIQPQHF. The CDR3 DNA is TGTGCCAGCAGTTTCGAGACACGGATTCAGCCCCAGCATTTT. This sequence joins TRBV28 and TRBJ1-5; D gene uncertain. Germline CDR1 and CDR2: MDHEN and SYDVKM. V was shortened by 3 bases and J by 6 bases, with 12 bases between the two germline ends. This CDR3 has 14 residues.

Only one count was recorded for this clone. V gene TRBV25-1 combines with J gene TRBJ2-2, with 9 positions matching TRBD2. The CDR3 totals 18 residues. From germline, CDR1 is MGHDK and CDR2 SYGVNS. With V trimmed by 1 base and J by 5 bases, 11 bases remained unmatched. CDR3 protein: CASSESRLAGIYTGELFF. In nucleotides, the CDR3 is TGTGCCAGCAGTGAATCTCGGCTAGCGGGAATCTATACCGGGGAGCTGTTTTTT.

The chain has TRBV29-1 and TRBJ2-2; D may be TRBD1 (6 bases). Germline CDR1 and CDR2: SQVTM and ANQGSEA. V lost 2 bases and J lost 3, with 10 bases in between. The CDR3 has 14 residues. CDR3 sequence (DNA): TGCAGCGTTGAACAGGGGTCGGACACCGGGGAGCTGTTTTTT. It specifies CSVEQGSDTGELFF.

The genes are TRBV25-1 and TRBJ2-7, with 10 bases matching TRBD1. The CDR3 totals 14 residues. J was trimmed by 6 bases and V by 6 bases; bases with no gene match: 8. CDR1 and CDR2 (germline): MGHDK, SYGVNS. The CDR3 DNA reads as TGTGCCAGCAGCCTGGGACAGGGGATAGGCGAGCAGTACTTC. Protein product: CASSLGQGIGEQYF.

The chain recombines TRBV27 with TRBJ1-2; D remains ambiguous. CDR3 length: 14 amino acids. V was cut by 7 bases and J by 4 bases, with 16 bases left in between. Per the germline V gene, CDR1 is MNHEY and CDR2 is SMNVEV (reference sequence). This CDR3 reads CASKVGGRSYGYTF. The CDR3 region has the DNA TGTGCCAGCAAGGTCGGAGGCAGGAGCTATGGCTACACCTTC.

This sequence joins TRBV4-2 and TRBJ2-7; TRBD2 is a possible D gene (5 bases). Trimming shortened V by 3 bases and J by 3 bases, and 18 bases separated the two germline ends. The CDR3 is 16 amino acids. Germline V lookup: CDR1 LGHNA, CDR2 YNFKEQ. This CDR3 is CASSQLPGSDFYEQYF. The DNA of the CDR3 is TGTGCCAGCAGCCAGCTCCCAGGTAGCGACTTCTACGAGCAGTACTTC.